This TCR beta chain was obtained from a study of a mutant IDH1 vaccine in newly diagnosed glioma. The wider study: Investigators started vaccination 4-6 weeks after radiotherapy alone, or with temozolomide cycles.

This CDR3 spans 14 amino acids. Germline-derived CDR1 and CDR2 are SGHNT and YENEEA. Stated time point: week 11, during vaccination. Every single dose of the vaccine, 300 ug of mutant IDH1 20-mer peptide, came with topical imiquimod. Concerning this clone: The antigen is not known. At one boundary the junction diverges from the germline segment, which might be a read error.

TCRdb's table, derived via immunoSEQ multiplex PCR, lists solely in-frame clones and lacks some. The table records under 55,000 clones, roughly nine tenths of them present only once. The rearrangement uses TRBV11-3 and TRBJ1-2; 11 bases match TRBD1. This sequence originates from a man aged 45-65 years with glioma. Sequenced material: PBMCs, taken from a glioma patient whose treatment included an IDH1 peptide vaccine. CDR3 sequence (DNA): TGTGCCGGCAGGGGGACAGGGGGTATGGATGGCTACACCTTC. Translation: CAGRGTGGMDGYTF.